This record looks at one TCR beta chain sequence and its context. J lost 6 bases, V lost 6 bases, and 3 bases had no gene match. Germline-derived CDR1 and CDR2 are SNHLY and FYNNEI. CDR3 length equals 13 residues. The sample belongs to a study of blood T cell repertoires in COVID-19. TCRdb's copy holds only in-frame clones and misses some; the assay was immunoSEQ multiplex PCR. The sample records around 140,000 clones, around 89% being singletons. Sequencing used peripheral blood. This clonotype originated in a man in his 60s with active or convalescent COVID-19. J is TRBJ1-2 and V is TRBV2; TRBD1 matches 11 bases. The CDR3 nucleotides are TGTGCCAGCAGACGGACAGGGGGCGATGGCTACACCTTC. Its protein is CASRRTGGDGYTF.